This is a list of T cell receptor beta chains from one sample in a study of regulatory T cells in long-lasting Graves disease. One entry per CDR3 protein, called by TCRdb with MiXCR from the multiplex PCR reads. The table has about 400,000 distinct CDR3 sequences, over 12% seen once. These data also featured in a second study, about T cells in Graves' hyperthyroidism and ophthalmopathy.

Sequences were derived from peripheral blood mononuclear cells (PBMCs), sampled at new diagnosis, from a patient treated with antithyroid drugs. The receptors derive from a woman aged 40-49 years with Graves disease. Each CDR3 is given with its conserved first and last residue. Fields, in order: V gene, CDR3 length, D gene, CDR3 protein. The D gene is left open where the match is weak.

TRBV6-1,14,-,CASRRQLEQETQYF
TRBV12-3/TRBV12-4,11,-,CATRKGAEAFF
TRBV28,18,TRBD2,CASSLWTSGSPGGETQYF
TRBV30,16,-,CAWANPMGLDKNIQYF
TRBV2,16,-,CASSLSWGGGHNEQFF
TRBV20-1,15,-,CSARGPADLSYEQYF
TRBV10-3,15,-,CAISESGSYNSPLHF
TRBV4-1,15,TRBD2,CASSQPTSGDYEQYF
TRBV2,15,-,CASNTQEWEYNEQFF
TRBV5-1,13,-,CASNLQGTDTQYF
TRBV27,15,TRBD2,CASGTSDSNTGELFF
TRBV29-1,15,TRBD1,CSVEGKDRLNTEAFF
TRBV5-5,14,-,CASSSRTANYGYTF
TRBV6-9,22,TRBD1,CASSYTPVGTGGLRYSNQPQHF
TRBV7-2,18,TRBD2,CASSLVSSGRVNTGELFF
TRBV5-1,13,TRBD1,CASSLGQGIGYTF
TRBV28,15,TRBD2,CASSFLGTSSYEQYF
TRBV12-3/TRBV12-4,15,TRBD1,CASSSTGTPGETQYF
TRBV28,15,TRBD1,CASSPNRGKDTEAFF
TRBV11-2,14,-,CASSLAFRGLTQYF
TRBV11-2,19,TRBD2,CASSPGVAGGPHPGDEQFF
TRBV7-8,13,-,CASSPLDYDIQYF
TRBV6-1,15,-,CASSGRGLTNEKLFF
TRBV28,18,-,CASSFSDAWGALNQPQHF
TRBV27,13,-,CASSFVMNTEAFF
TRBV3-1,12,-,CASSHQPTEAFF
TRBV6-1,16,-,CASSPQGRLSNQPQHF
TRBV10-3,14,-,CAISETSGNYGYTF
TRBV12-3/TRBV12-4,18,-,CASSLVPPRDGTYNEQFF
TRBV4-1,15,-,CASSPDSGLHQPQHF
TRBV2,16,TRBD2,CASSELTSGITDTQYF
TRBV5-1,14,TRBD1,CASSPQQGGYGYTF
TRBV12-3/TRBV12-4,16,-,CASSSGVGAGSYEQHF
TRBV24-1,16,TRBD1,CATSDSGQGRTGELFF
TRBV2,17,TRBD2,CASSEWPSGRSTDTQYF
TRBV5-6,13,TRBD1,CASSFTGAYEQYF
TRBV2,15,-,CASSELGGTVETQYF
TRBV11-3,16,TRBD2,CASSQVRGGSTDTQYF
TRBV5-4,14,-,CASSLAMGAHEQYF
TRBV12-3/TRBV12-4,12,-,CASTLRVGEQYF
TRBV14,13,-,CASSQRAHTEAFF
TRBV5-8,16,-,CASKPLGGGRENEQFF
TRBV30,11,-,CATSGTYEQYF
TRBV5-1,14,TRBD1,CASRGFRGLDTQYF